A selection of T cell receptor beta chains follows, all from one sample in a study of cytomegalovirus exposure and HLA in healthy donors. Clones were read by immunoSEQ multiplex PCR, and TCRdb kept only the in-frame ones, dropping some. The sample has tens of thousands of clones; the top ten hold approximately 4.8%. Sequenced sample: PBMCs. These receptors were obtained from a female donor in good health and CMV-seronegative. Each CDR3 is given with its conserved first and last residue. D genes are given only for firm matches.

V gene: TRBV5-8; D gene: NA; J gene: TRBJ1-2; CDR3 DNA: TGTGCCAGCAGCTTGTCGGTAGATTTCTATGGCTACACCTTC; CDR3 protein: CASSLSVDFYGYTF
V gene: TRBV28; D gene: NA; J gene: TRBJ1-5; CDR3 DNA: TGTGCCAGCAGTTTCTCGGTTGGTCAGCCCCAGCATTTT; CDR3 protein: CASSFSVGQPQHF
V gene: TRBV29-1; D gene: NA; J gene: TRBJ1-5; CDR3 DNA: TGCAGCGTGAAATCGACAGAGAGAAAAAATCAGCCCCAGCATTTT; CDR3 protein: CSVKSTERKNQPQHF
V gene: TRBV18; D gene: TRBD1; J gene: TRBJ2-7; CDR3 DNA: TGTGCCAGCTCACCACCGGACAGGGGGCTCCTAGCGGGGGAGCAGTACTTC; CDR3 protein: CASSPPDRGLLAGEQYF
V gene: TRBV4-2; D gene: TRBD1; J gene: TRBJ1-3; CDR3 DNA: TGTGCCAGCAGCCAAGAGGACAGGGCTGGAAACACCATATATTTT; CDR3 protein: CASSQEDRAGNTIYF
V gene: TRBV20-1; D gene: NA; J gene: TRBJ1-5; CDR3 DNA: TGCAGTGCCAACTACCGAGGGCTCCAGCATTTT; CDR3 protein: CSANYRGLQHF
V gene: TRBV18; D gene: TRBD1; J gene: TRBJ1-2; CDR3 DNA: TGTGCCAGCTCACCACCGGGGACAGGGGGAAAGAACTATGGCTACACCTTC; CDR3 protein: CASSPPGTGGKNYGYTF
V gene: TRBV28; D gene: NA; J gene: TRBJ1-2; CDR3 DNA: TGTGCCAGCAGTACCGGCGGGGGACCCTATGGCTACACCTTC; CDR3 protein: CASSTGGGPYGYTF
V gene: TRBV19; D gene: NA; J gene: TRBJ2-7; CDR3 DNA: TGTGCCAGTAGTATCTCCGGGACATATGCCTACGAGCAGTACTTC; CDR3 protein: CASSISGTYAYEQYF
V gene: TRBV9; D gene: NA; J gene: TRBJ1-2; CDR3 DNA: TGTGCCAGCAACCAAAAGGGGTCTGGCTACACCTTC; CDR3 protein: CASNQKGSGYTF
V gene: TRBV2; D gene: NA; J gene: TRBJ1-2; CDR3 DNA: TGTGCCAGCGTCCGGGACACCGTCCGCTATGGCTACACCTTC; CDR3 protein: CASVRDTVRYGYTF
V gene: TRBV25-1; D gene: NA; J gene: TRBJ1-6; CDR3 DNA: TGTGCCAGCAGTGATGGACAGTCCTATAATTCACCCCTCCACTTT; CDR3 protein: CASSDGQSYNSPLHF
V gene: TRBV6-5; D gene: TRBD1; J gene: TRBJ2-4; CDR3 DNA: TGTGCCAGCAGTTACTCCCCACAGGGGGCCAAAAACATTCAGTACTTC; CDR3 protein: CASSYSPQGAKNIQYF
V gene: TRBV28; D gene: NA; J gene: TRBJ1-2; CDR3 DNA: TGTGCCAGCAGCTCACCCCGGGACATCCGAATATATGGCTACACCTTC; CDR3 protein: CASSSPRDIRIYGYTF
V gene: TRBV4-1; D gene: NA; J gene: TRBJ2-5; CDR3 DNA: TGCGCCAGCAGCCAAGGGCCTTGGGAGACCCAGTACTTC; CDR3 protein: CASSQGPWETQYF
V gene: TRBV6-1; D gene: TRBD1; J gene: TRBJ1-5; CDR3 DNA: TGTGCCACCCTAGGGGACAGGGTTTCCCCTCAGCCCCAGCATTTT; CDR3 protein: CATLGDRVSPQPQHF
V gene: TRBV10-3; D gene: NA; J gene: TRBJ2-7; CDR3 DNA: TGTGCCATCAGTGAACGGGGGGCGCGCGAGCAGTACTTC; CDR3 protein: CAISERGAREQYF
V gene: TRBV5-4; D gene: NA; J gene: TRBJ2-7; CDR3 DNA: TGTGCCAGCAGCCCGAAGGGGCCCCCTTACGAGCAGTACTTC; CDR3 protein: CASSPKGPPYEQYF
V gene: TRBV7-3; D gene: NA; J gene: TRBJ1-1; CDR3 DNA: TGTGCCAGCTCCGAAGGGGCTGAAGCTTTCTTT; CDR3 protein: CASSEGAEAFF
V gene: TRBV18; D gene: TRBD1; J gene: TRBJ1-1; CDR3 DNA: TGTGCCAGCTCACCCACAGGGGGCACTGAAGCTTTCTTT; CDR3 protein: CASSPTGGTEAFF
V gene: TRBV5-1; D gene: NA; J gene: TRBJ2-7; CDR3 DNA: TGCGCCAGCAGCTTGGAGACAGGTTCCTACGAGCAGTACTTC; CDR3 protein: CASSLETGSYEQYF
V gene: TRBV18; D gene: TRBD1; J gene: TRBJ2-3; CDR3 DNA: TGTGCCAGCTCACCAGGTCTTACCAAACAGGGGTCAGATACGCAGTATTTT; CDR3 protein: CASSPGLTKQGSDTQYF
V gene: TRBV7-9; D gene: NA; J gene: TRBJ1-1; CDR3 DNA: TGTGCCAGCAGCCCGGCGGGCATCCTAAACACTGAAGCTTTCTTT; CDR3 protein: CASSPAGILNTEAFF
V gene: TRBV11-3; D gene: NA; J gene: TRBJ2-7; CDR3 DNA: TGTGCCAGCAGCCCCGGGGGGGGACAGTCCTACGAGCAGTACTTC; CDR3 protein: CASSPGGGQSYEQYF
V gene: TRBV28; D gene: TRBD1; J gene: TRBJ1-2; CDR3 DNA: TGTGCCAGCAGGAAATCGACAGGGGGCGCTGGCGGCTACACCTTC; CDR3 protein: CASRKSTGGAGGYTF
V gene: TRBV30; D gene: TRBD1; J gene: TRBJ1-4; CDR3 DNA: TGTGCCTGGAGTGTACGTGGACAGGGGATAGAAAAACTGTTTTTT; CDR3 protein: CAWSVRGQGIEKLFF
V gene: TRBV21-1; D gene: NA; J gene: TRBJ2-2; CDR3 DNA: TGTGCCAGCAGCAAATTTCCAGGGGGGACAACACCGGGCACCGGGGAGCTGTTTTTT; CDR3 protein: CASSKFPGGTTPGTGELFF
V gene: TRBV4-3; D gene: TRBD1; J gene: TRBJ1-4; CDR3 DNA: TGCGCCAGCAGCCAAGATCCGGGCAGGGGGTATGAAAAACTGTTTTTT; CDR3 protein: CASSQDPGRGYEKLFF
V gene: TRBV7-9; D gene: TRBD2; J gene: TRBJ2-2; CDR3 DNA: TGTGCCAGCAGCCCCGGACTAGCCAACACCGGGGAGCTGTTTTTT; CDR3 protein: CASSPGLANTGELFF
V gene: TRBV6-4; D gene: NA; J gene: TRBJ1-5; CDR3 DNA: TGTGCCAGCAGTTCCCCGGGGGGGATGAGCAATCAGCCCCAGCATTTT; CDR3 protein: CASSSPGGMSNQPQHF
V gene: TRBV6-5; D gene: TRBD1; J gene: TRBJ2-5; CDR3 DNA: TGTGCCAGCAGCCACGACAGGGGAAGGGGAGAGACCCAGTACTTC; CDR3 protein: CASSHDRGRGETQYF
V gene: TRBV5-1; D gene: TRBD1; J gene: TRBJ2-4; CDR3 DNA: TGCGCCAGCAGCTTGGGGACAGGGTGGGAAAACATTCAGTACTTC; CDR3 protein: CASSLGTGWENIQYF
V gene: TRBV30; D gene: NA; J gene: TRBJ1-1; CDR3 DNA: TGTGCCTGGAGTATAGATTCCGGGATTAACACTGAAGCTTTCTTT; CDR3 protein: CAWSIDSGINTEAFF
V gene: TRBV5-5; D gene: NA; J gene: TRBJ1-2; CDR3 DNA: TGTGCCAGCAGCTTGGACGGGGGCTATGGCTACACCTTC; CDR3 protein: CASSLDGGYGYTF
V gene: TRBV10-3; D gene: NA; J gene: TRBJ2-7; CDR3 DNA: TGTGCCATCAGGGAAGACGGGAGCTCCTACGAGCAGTACTTC; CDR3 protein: CAIREDGSSYEQYF
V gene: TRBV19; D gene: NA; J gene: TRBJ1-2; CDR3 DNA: TGTGCCAGTAGTAGGGGAGATCGAGGTCGGGATGGCTACACCTTC; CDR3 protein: CASSRGDRGRDGYTF